A selection of T cell receptor beta chains follows, all from one sample in a study of blood T cell repertoires in COVID-19. TCRdb's copy holds only in-frame clones and misses some; the assay was immunoSEQ multiplex PCR. The sample yields about 270,000 clones, around 89% seen once. Source material: PBMCs or T cells enriched from blood (not recorded which). All receptors come from a woman between 25 and 40 years old with acute COVID-19. Both conserved end residues are part of each CDR3. The D gene is left open where the match is weak. Expanded clones are given a class, and other clones once, few, many or no size at all.

abundance: .; d_gene: TRBD2; v_gene: TRBV24-1; j_gene: TRBJ2-2; CDR3aa: CATSDFGGRGTNTGELFF; CDR3nt: TGTGCCACCAGTGATTTCGGCGGGAGGGGTACAAACACCGGGGAGCTGTTTTTT
abundance: .; d_gene: .; v_gene: TRBV18; j_gene: TRBJ2-7; CDR3aa: CASSPPALSEQYF; CDR3nt: TGTGCCAGCTCACCACCGGCCCTCTCGGAGCAGTACTTC
abundance: .; d_gene: TRBD2; v_gene: TRBV14; j_gene: TRBJ2-3; CDR3aa: CASSDSGRGTDTQYF; CDR3nt: TGTGCCAGCAGTGATAGCGGGAGAGGCACAGATACGCAGTATTTT
abundance: .; d_gene: .; v_gene: TRBV11-2; j_gene: TRBJ2-7; CDR3aa: CASSLPQTGSYEQYF; CDR3nt: TGTGCCAGCAGCCTGCCCCAGACAGGCTCCTACGAGCAGTACTTC
abundance: few; d_gene: TRBD1; v_gene: TRBV11-2; j_gene: TRBJ2-7; CDR3aa: CASSLEQGFYEQYF; CDR3nt: TGTGCCAGCAGCTTAGAACAGGGGTTCTACGAGCAGTACTTC
abundance: .; d_gene: TRBD2; v_gene: TRBV7-9; j_gene: TRBJ2-3; CDR3aa: CASSSGLAGYTQYF; CDR3nt: TGTGCCAGCAGCTCCGGACTAGCGGGATATACGCAGTATTTT
abundance: once; d_gene: TRBD1; v_gene: TRBV2; j_gene: TRBJ2-2; CDR3aa: CASSVDRIMTGELFF; CDR3nt: TGTGCCAGCAGTGTGGACAGGATAATGACCGGGGAGCTGTTTTTT
abundance: .; d_gene: TRBD1; v_gene: TRBV6-2/TRBV6-3; j_gene: TRBJ2-7; CDR3aa: CASSPGTGGSYEQYF; CDR3nt: TGTGCCAGCAGTCCCGGGACAGGGGGTTCCTACGAGCAGTACTTC
abundance: .; d_gene: .; v_gene: TRBV25-1; j_gene: TRBJ2-7; CDR3aa: CASSEYREDRVGEQYF; CDR3nt: TGTGCCAGCAGTGAATATCGGGAGGACAGGGTCGGCGAGCAGTACTTC
abundance: .; d_gene: TRBD2; v_gene: TRBV6-4; j_gene: TRBJ2-3; CDR3aa: CASSTGTSGTDTQYF; CDR3nt: TGTGCCAGCAGTACCGGGACTAGCGGCACAGATACGCAGTATTTT
abundance: .; d_gene: .; v_gene: TRBV7-3; j_gene: TRBJ2-1; CDR3aa: CASSLGRTLYNEQFF; CDR3nt: TGTGCCAGCAGCTTAGGTCGGACTCTCTACAATGAGCAGTTCTTC
abundance: .; d_gene: .; v_gene: TRBV9; j_gene: TRBJ2-1; CDR3aa: CASSGRRTGQEFF; CDR3nt: TGTGCCAGCAGCGGACGACGTACCGGCCAGGAGTTCTTC
abundance: .; d_gene: .; v_gene: TRBV10-3; j_gene: TRBJ2-2; CDR3aa: CAISRDSPANTGELFF; CDR3nt: TGTGCCATCAGCCGGGACTCCCCGGCGAACACCGGGGAGCTGTTTTTT
abundance: .; d_gene: TRBD1; v_gene: TRBV9; j_gene: TRBJ2-2; CDR3aa: CASSPGTAEPPGELFF; CDR3nt: TGTGCCAGCAGCCCCGGGACAGCCGAGCCCCCCGGGGAGCTGTTTTTT
abundance: once; d_gene: .; v_gene: TRBV30; j_gene: TRBJ1-4; CDR3aa: CAWSWGRLDNEKLFF; CDR3nt: TGTGCCTGGAGCTGGGGGAGGCTAGATAATGAAAAACTGTTTTTT
abundance: .; d_gene: TRBD2; v_gene: TRBV2; j_gene: TRBJ2-1; CDR3aa: CASRRLAGGYNEQFF; CDR3nt: TGTGCCAGCAGGAGGCTAGCGGGAGGATACAATGAGCAGTTCTTC
abundance: .; d_gene: .; v_gene: TRBV11-2; j_gene: TRBJ2-7; CDR3aa: CASSPVRGSSYEQYF; CDR3nt: TGTGCCAGCAGTCCAGTACGGGGGAGCTCCTACGAGCAGTACTTC
abundance: .; d_gene: .; v_gene: TRBV5-1; j_gene: TRBJ2-1; CDR3aa: CASTMTVSNEQFF; CDR3nt: TGCGCCAGCACCATGACTGTCTCCAATGAGCAGTTCTTC
abundance: .; d_gene: TRBD2; v_gene: TRBV11-2; j_gene: TRBJ2-3; CDR3aa: CASSPSGVAGVADTQYF; CDR3nt: TGTGCCAGCAGCCCATCGGGGGTAGCGGGAGTCGCAGATACGCAGTATTTT
abundance: .; d_gene: .; v_gene: TRBV5-1; j_gene: TRBJ2-7; CDR3aa: CASSLTITGVHEQYF; CDR3nt: TGCGCCAGCAGCTTGACTATAACGGGAGTTCACGAGCAGTACTTC
abundance: .; d_gene: TRBD1; v_gene: TRBV19; j_gene: TRBJ1-1; CDR3aa: CASSIPQGVESEAFF; CDR3nt: TGTGCCAGTAGTATCCCCCAGGGGGTAGAATCTGAAGCTTTCTTT
abundance: .; d_gene: .; v_gene: TRBV3-1/TRBV3-2; j_gene: TRBJ2-1; CDR3aa: CASSQNLGEQFF; CDR3nt: TGTGCCAGCAGCCAGAACCTAGGTGAGCAGTTCTTC
abundance: .; d_gene: .; v_gene: TRBV9; j_gene: TRBJ2-7; CDR3aa: CASSGGHLYEQYF; CDR3nt: TGTGCCAGCAGCGGAGGACACCTCTACGAGCAGTACTTC
abundance: .; d_gene: TRBD2; v_gene: TRBV7-8; j_gene: TRBJ2-1; CDR3aa: CASRRLGLAGDPREQFF; CDR3nt: TGTGCCAGCCGGAGACTCGGACTAGCGGGAGACCCGAGGGAGCAGTTCTTC
abundance: .; d_gene: .; v_gene: TRBV28; j_gene: TRBJ2-4; CDR3aa: CASSSSGLATAKNIQYF; CDR3nt: TGTGCCAGCAGTAGCTCGGGGTTGGCCACAGCCAAAAACATTCAGTACTTC
abundance: .; d_gene: .; v_gene: TRBV14; j_gene: TRBJ2-3; CDR3aa: CVSSQTSGTDTQYF; CDR3nt: TGTGTCAGCAGCCAGACTAGTGGCACAGATACGCAGTATTTT
abundance: .; d_gene: TRBD1; v_gene: TRBV5-4; j_gene: TRBJ2-3; CDR3aa: CASSLGGQGASYRTDTQYF; CDR3nt: TGTGCCAGCAGCTTGGGGGGACAGGGGGCGTCTTATCGCACAGATACGCAGTATTTT
abundance: .; d_gene: .; v_gene: TRBV18; j_gene: TRBJ1-2; CDR3aa: CASSPEADGYTF; CDR3nt: TGTGCCAGCTCACCAGAGGCCGATGGCTACACCTTC
abundance: .; d_gene: .; v_gene: TRBV7-9; j_gene: TRBJ2-3; CDR3aa: CASSLGANTQYF; CDR3nt: TGTGCCAGCAGCTTAGGCGCGAATACGCAGTATTTT